The subject of this entry is one T cell receptor beta chain. Its antigen is as yet unknown. The CDR3 contains 18 residues. The germline gives CDR1 SGHAT, CDR2 FQNNGV. V lost 1 base to trimming and J lost 9 bases; unmatched junction nucleotides: 15. This entry belongs to a study of identical twins. Study-level findings and limits: Interpretation of the results relied on cross-sectional statistical analysis and not on following the same donors.

A universal primer site came from template switching; cDNA carried unique molecular identifiers. Via MiXCR, TCRdb re-called the 5' RACE reads, giving one row per CDR3 protein. The data show about 720,000 distinct CDR3 sequences, roughly 18% seen once. These records were also assigned to another study, of T cells expressing NK-cell markers. That study reports: The study found these clonotypes also leading the CD3+CD56-NKG2C+ fraction in several donors. Whether expanded NKG2C+ T cell clones recognized HCMV stayed uncertain.

The TCR was taken from a woman in her late teens or twenties in good health. The rearrangement links TRBV11-2 to TRBJ2-3; TRBD2 matches 11 bases. Sequencing used PBMCs. CDR3 in amino acids: CASSLGRTSGPGWGTQYF. DNA for the CDR3: TGTGCCAGCAGCTTAGGTCGGACTAGCGGGCCTGGATGGGGAACGCAGTATTTT.